The 6 T cell receptor beta chains below all came from one sample that was sequenced in a study of blood T cell repertoires in COVID-19. TCRdb's copy holds only in-frame clones and misses some; the assay was immunoSEQ multiplex PCR. This sample yields around 130,000 clones, of which roughly 79% are seen a single time; 10% to 14% belongs to the top ten. The sequenced sample was peripheral blood. These receptors were collected from a human donor in a cohort sampled during active COVID-19.

The chain joins TRBV5-4 to TRBJ1-2; no clear D. V lost 0 bases and J 5 bases, leaving 14 bases between the germline ends. Germline V gene lookup returns CDR1 SGHNT and CDR2 YYREEE (reference sequence). CDR3 length: 15 amino acids. DNA for the CDR3: TGTGCCAGCAGCTTGGGAACCGGGAGGCCGTATGGCTACACCTTC. This sequence encodes CASSLGTGRPYGYTF.

The V gene is TRBV11-2, the J gene TRBJ2-7; tentative D call: TRBD1 (5 bases). CDR3 length equals 15 residues. Trimming pared 1 base from V and 6 bases from J, leaving 16 bases between. CDR1 SGHAT and CDR2 FQNNGV come from the germline V gene. This CDR3 is CASSLVGLPRREQYF. DNA of the CDR3: TGTGCCAGCAGCTTAGTGGGGCTCCCCCGGCGCGAGCAGTACTTC.

The V and J genes are TRBV5-6 and TRBJ2-5, with a weak D call TRBD2 (7 bases). The ends were cut back, 1 base at V and 2 bases at J, with 18 bases in the middle. Germline lookup yields CDR1 SGHDT and CDR2 YYEEEE. The CDR3 consists of 17 residues. The CDR3 sequence is CASSLNLGGGLQETQYF. CDR3 DNA: TGTGCCAGCAGCTTGAATTTGGGCGGGGGCCTTCAAGAGACCCAGTACTTC.

The chain links TRBV6-6 to TRBJ2-7, with TRBD2 matching over 11 bases. CDR3 size: 16 residues. Trimming took 6 bases from V and 0 from J; bases not matched to a gene: 7. Germline V CDR1 and CDR2: MNHNY, SVGAGI (reference sequence). The CDR3 sequence is CASSPISGGASYEQYF. In DNA form, the CDR3 reads TGTGCCAGCAGCCCGATTAGCGGGGGGGCCTCCTACGAGCAGTACTTC.

The rearrangement uses TRBV5-4 and TRBJ2-1, with D possibly TRBD2 on 5 matching bases. Germline lookup yields CDR1 SGHNT and CDR2 YYREEE (reference sequence). Between the trimmed V and J ends, which lost 5 bases and 8 bases, there was a span of 14 bases. The CDR3 sequence is 13 residues long. The CDR3: CASSTDLDDEQFF. Written as DNA, the CDR3 is TGTGCCAGCAGTACGGACTTGGACGATGAGCAGTTCTTC.

On this clone itself: The same CDR3 arises from other DNA sequences in this sample as well. The genes are TRBV12-3 or TRBV12-4 and TRBJ1-2; possible D gene TRBD1, 6 bases. This CDR3 contains 12 residues. Trimming stripped 4 bases from V and 4 bases from J, with 7 bases between. The CDR3 coding sequence is TGTGCCAGCAGTTCGGACAGCTATGGCTACACCTTC. Its translation is CASSSDSYGYTF.